This entry features one T cell receptor beta chain sequence. As yet, its antigen is unknown. Naive CD8 cells, CD45RO-negative and positively selected for CCR7, excluded terminally differentiated effector memory CD45RA+ cells. Profiled with immunoSEQ multiplex PCR; TCRdb holds only in-frame clones, not every one. The repertoire includes just over 2,000,000 clones, approximately 94% of them detected once, and 0.9% to 1.4% sits in the top ten. The germline V gene has CDR1 SNHLY and CDR2 FYNNEI. The CDR3 is made up of 15 amino acids. Losses at the gene ends were 4 bases for V and 9 bases for J; bases not matched to a gene: 12. The data were taken from a study of shared clonotypes between healthy human individuals. In the study overall: Per-donor plates numbered three CD4 naive, three CD4 memory, two CD8 naive and one CD8 memory.

Broader study findings: Sampling included only blood; tissue repertoires likely differ. All-four-donor shared clonotypes had higher generation probabilities than non-shared clonotypes did.

This sequence was found in a man between 18 and 29 years old in good health. The chain is built from TRBV2 and TRBJ2-5; 9 positions match TRBD1. The source material was naive CD8+ T cells sorted from blood. CDR3 bases: TGTGCCAGCAGTGGGACAGGGGCGGATGTAGTGGCCCAGTACTTC. As protein: CASSGTGADVVAQYF.